This T cell receptor (beta chain) was captured in a study of blood T cell repertoires in COVID-19. Study information: Both acute and convalescent COVID-19 samples were obtained from the United States, Italy and Spain. In each case, the material was cDNA or gDNA derived from T cells, B-cell-depleted T cells, or PBMCs.

Study processing details: From reference gene primer amplification, estimates of nucleated cell counts were derived. Sequencing was performed with immunoSEQ multiplex PCR; in TCRdb, only in-frame clones are kept and a portion is missing. Clone size and V and J calls were adopted from that table, with D and trimming inferred from the DNA. The sample lists about 190,000 clones, about four fifths occurring once. Per germline, CDR1 MNHEY and CDR2 SMNVEV (reference sequence). There are 14 residues in the CDR3. Trimming at V came to 5 bases and at J to 3 bases, leaving 5 bases not matched to a gene. Sequencing used peripheral blood. The chain carries TRBV27 and TRBJ2-7; 9 positions match TRBD2. This clonotype originated in a man between 45 and 60 years old with active or convalescent COVID-19. The CDR3 loop is CASSRLTSGYEQYF. The CDR3 DNA follows: TGTGCCAGCAGTCGATTGACTAGCGGCTACGAGCAGTACTTC.